The clone carrying this T cell receptor (beta chain) has only one observation. The antigen is not known. TCRdb's table, derived via immunoSEQ multiplex PCR, lists solely in-frame clones and lacks some. The data show over 150,000 clones, roughly nine tenths seen once. The data originate from a study of T cell responses to AZD1222 COVID-19 vaccine. Findings and caveats of the study: Sampling captured repertoires only after the peak T cell response. At 160-218 and 743-854, vaccine-associated CD4 TCRs were dominant, and they spanned spike.

This CDR3 spans 16 amino acids. The germline V gene encodes CDR1 LNHDA and CDR2 SQIVND (reference sequence). The ends were cut back, 4 bases at V and 2 bases at J, with 15 bases in the middle. This receptor was identified in an adult in good health. The chain recombines TRBV19 with TRBJ1-5; TRBD1 might be the D (5 bases). This sample comprised peripheral blood, obtained on day 0 of AZD1222 vaccination. DNA of the CDR3: TGTGCCAGTAGTACTCCGGGAGGGGATCGCAATCAGCCCCAGCATTTT. This gives the protein CASSTPGGDRNQPQHF. Using reference TRBV19 and TRBJ1-5 for the parts outside the CDR3, the full variable domain is DGGITQSPKYLFRKEGQNVTLSCEQNLNHDAMYWYRQDPGQGLRLIYYSQIVNDFQKGDIAEGYSVSREKKESFPLTVTSAQKNPTAFYLCASSTPGGDRNQPQHFGDGTRLSIL.